This TCR beta chain was found in a study of blood T cells in healthy people across ages (dated by TCRdb to the mid-2010s). Study-level background: In model experiments, roughly one uniquely barcoded TCR beta cDNA molecule per two T cells was captured by template switching. To track age-related changes in TCR beta repertoire diversity, the study relied on deep sequencing normalized with unique cDNA molecular identifiers. Donors were grouped into four age groups: young (average approximately 15 years), middle-aged (39), aged (62) and long-lived (approximately 82). To avoid experimental bias, donors of different ages were spread randomly across the sequencing lanes. For two donors (one aged 18 to 29 and one aged 80 or older), the study analyzed two additional independent replicas of 1 million unique cDNA reads from the same blood draw. The paper's findings and limits, for the study overall: Total diversity estimates from one million sequenced T cells were considered lower bounds and underestimates. Because profiling used bulk unsorted PBMCs, naive and antigen-experienced compartments could not be compared conclusively. Compared with the aged group, more naive CD4+ T cells, fewer expanded clones and increased TCR diversity were shown by the long-lived group, suggesting age selection. Observed TCR beta diversity per million T cells fell roughly linearly with age, and a significant reduction was already apparent by age roughly 40. Observed TCR beta diversity correlated strongly with the percentage of naive T cells measured by flow cytometry. Because donor CMV infection status was unknown, age-related changes in expanded clonotypes were potentially confounded.

The roughly 39 donors, aged 6 to 90 years, were systemically healthy Caucasian individuals from Russia. Each donor gave about 11 milliliters of peripheral blood, drawn into EDTA-treated Vacutainer tubes. Ficoll-Paque density-gradient centrifugation was used to isolate PBMCs, with at least 7 million per sample. Total RNA, at least 5 micrograms per sample, was extracted from PBMCs with Trizol reagent. Naive CD45RAhigh/CD27high T cell percentages were measured by flow cytometry on a PBMC aliquot from every donor. As concerns this clonotype: Which antigen it targets is not known. Base qualities are not at hand, and no much larger clone is one base apart.

The CDR1 and CDR2 encoded by the germline V gene are SGHRS and YFSETQ. The CDR3 has 14 amino acids, counting the end cysteine and phenylalanine. The entry retains the CDR3 DNA only, 42 bases that are in frame from base 1. Library preparation was by 5' RACE. Sequencing was carried out with an Illumina HiSeq 2500. A second 7 to 11 cycle PCR used a sample-barcoded 5' primer and a J-beta primer mix. A template-switch 5' adaptor carrying 12 random nucleotides introduced a unique molecular identifier onto each TCR beta cDNA molecule. Each sample yielded at least 2.5 million CDR3-containing paired-end reads. The Mint cDNA synthesis kit, primed by a TRBC-specific oligonucleotide, was used to synthesize first-strand cDNA from all RNA. All cDNA was treated with uracil-DNA glycosylase and then went through a first 18-cycle PCR with the universal primers M1SS and BC2_uni_R. The study's own analysis went as follows. For normalization, 1 million high-quality reads, each with a distinct molecular identifier, were randomly selected from each sample. Reads with shared molecular identifiers were discarded instead of being binned into consensus sequences. MiTCR, set to a Q25 quality threshold and the strictest error-elimination algorithm, was used for CDR3 identification, clonotype clustering and error correction. A nonparametric unseen species model with Euler transformation was used to estimate a lower bound on total TCR beta diversity. TCRdb reran the public reads through fastp at Q25 and MiXCR, keeping productive beta chains. Merged by CDR3 protein, the rows form single entries marked with the most common genes and DNA. The V and J calls were determined by TCRdb, not by the authors. This sample holds 700,000 to 850,000 distinct CDR3 sequences; approximately 35% were observed only once. Of the sample, 10% to 15% is held by the ten largest clones.

Sample: blood. The chain joins TRBV5-1 to TRBJ2-4; D gene: possibly TRBD2, on 7 matching bases. The tail of the sequence fits TRBJ2-7 better, so the J call may be wrong. The clonotype comes from a man between 18 and 29 years old in good health. The nucleotide sequence reads as follows: TGCGCCAGCACAGATCCGGGGGGCCGATACGAGCAGTACTTC. Its protein reads: CASTDPGGRYEQYF.